This passage covers 12 T cell receptor beta chains from one sample sequenced in a study of T-cell memory formation after mild COVID-19. A single record per CDR3 protein comes from TCRdb applying MiXCR to the 5' RACE reads. Of about 350,000 distinct CDR3 sequences listed, roughly 15% were seen once; the top ten hold 20% to 25%. Input material: PBMCs or a T cell subset sorted from them (not recorded which). These receptors were taken from a man aged 18 to 35 who had mild COVID-19 (a few samples of this study predate the infection). Cell type and time point are not known.

The J gene is TRBJ2-2, the V gene TRBV14, with TRBD1 as a possible D gene (6 bases). There are 16 residues in the CDR3. The V end lost 1 base, the J end lost 4 bases, and 13 bases lay between the germline ends. The germline V gene has CDR1 SGHDN and CDR2 FVKESK. CDR3 loop: CASSQAWGLVTGELFF. The CDR3 coding sequence is TGTGCCAGCAGCCAAGCCTGGGGGCTAGTCACCGGGGAGCTGTTTTTT. Full variable domain (remainder filled in from reference TRBV14 and TRBJ2-2): EAGVTQFPSHSVIEKGQTVTLRCDPISGHDNLYWYRRVMGKEIKFLLHFVKESKQDESGMPNNRFLAERTGGTYSTLKVQPAELEDSGVYFCASSQAWGLVTGELFFGEGSRLTVL.

This clonotype turned up a few times. This sequence joins TRBV7-3 and TRBJ2-7, with D tentatively TRBD1 (5 bases). The germline gives CDR1 SGHTA, CDR2 FQGTGA. The CDR3 consists of 13 residues. Trimming removed 2 bases at V and 4 bases at J, with 9 bases between. CDR3 region: CASSLLSGYEQYF. For the CDR3, the DNA is TGTGCCAGCAGCTTACTTTCAGGGTACGAGCAGTACTTC.

CDR3 nucleotide sequence: TGTGCCAGCAGTTTATTGGGGGGGGGATACCAAGAGACCCAGTACTTC. Translated: CASSLLGGGYQETQYF. This chain connects TRBV28 to TRBJ2-5; 7 bases line up with TRBD2. The CDR3 is 16 residues long. V was clipped by 1 base and J by 0 bases; unmatched bases: 5. Germline-derived CDR1 and CDR2 are MDHEN and SYDVKM. The full variable domain, in which reference TRBV28 and TRBJ2-5 provide the parts outside the CDR3, is DVKVTQSSRYLVKRTGEKVFLECVQDMDHENMFWYRQDPGLGLRLIYFSYDVKMKEKGDIPEGYSVSREKKERFSLILESASTNQTSMYLCASSLLGGGYQETQYFGPGTRLLVL.

This clonotype was observed a handful of times. The chain combines TRBV20-1 with TRBJ2-7, with no clear D. The V and J ends lost 5 bases and 5 bases respectively, with 10 bases between them. The CDR3 totals 11 residues. CDR1 is DFQATT, CDR2 SNEGSKA, per germline (reference sequence). Here the CDR3 reads CSALIGDEQYF. The CDR3 DNA reads TGCAGTGCTCTAATTGGTGACGAGCAGTACTTC.

This clonotype was observed a few times. J is TRBJ2-7 and V is TRBV3-1; D ambiguous. Germline values: CDR1 LGHDT, CDR2 YNNKEL (reference sequence). Trimming shortened V by 4 bases and J by 4 bases, and 14 bases separated the two germline ends. This CDR3 is built from 14 residues. The CDR3 nucleotides read TGTGCCAGCAGCCCTGGAAAAGGGCAATACGAGCAGTACTTC. Its translation: CASSPGKGQYEQYF.

This chain joins TRBV5-1 and TRBJ1-6; no firm D call. Trimming took 0 bases from V and 6 from J, leaving 10 bases between them. The CDR3 runs to 15 residues. CDR1 and CDR2 (germline): SGHRS, YFSETQ. CDR3 in DNA: TGCGCCAGCAGCTTGGCCGAGACCCTTAATTCACCCCTCCACTTT. This encodes CASSLAETLNSPLHF.

The V call is TRBV5-1, the J call TRBJ1-2, with 9 nucleotides matching TRBD1. The CDR3 totals 13 residues. In germline, CDR1 is SGHRS, CDR2 YFSETQ. J lost 7 bases, V lost 7 bases, and 8 bases had no gene match. The CDR3 spells CASGRDRESGYTF. CDR3 coding DNA: TGCGCCAGCGGAAGGGACAGGGAAAGTGGCTACACCTTC.

This clonotype was seen repeatedly, ten times or more. The CDR3 DNA reads as TGTGCGACCCTTACAGGACCAGAGACCCAGTACTTC. Residues: CATLTGPETQYF. This chain uses TRBV6-6 with TRBJ2-5; tentative D call: TRBD1 (5 bases). Germline V gene sequence: CDR1 MNHNY, CDR2 SVGAGI (reference sequence). The CDR3 is made up of 12 amino acids.

This sequence joins TRBV6-2 or TRBV6-3 and TRBJ1-1; weak D call: TRBD1 (6 bases). The V gene's germline CDR1 is MNHEY and CDR2 SVGEGT. The CDR3 totals 14 residues. V was shortened by 2 bases and J by 4 bases, with 11 bases between the two germline ends. The CDR3 is CASSYGGAVTEAFF. CDR3 bases: TGTGCCAGCAGTTACGGGGGGGCGGTCACTGAAGCTTTCTTT.

The V call is TRBV20-1, the J call TRBJ1-2; the D is unclear. V was cut by 7 bases and J by 8 bases, with 17 bases left in between. Per germline, CDR1 DFQATT and CDR2 SNEGSKA (reference sequence). This CDR3 is built from 12 residues. The CDR3 coding sequence is TGCAGTGGGCTTTCGAGAGGCTGGGGCTACACCTTC. Translating it yields CSGLSRGWGYTF.

This clonotype was seen only a few times. The rearrangement joins TRBV29-1 to TRBJ2-5; a weak D match, TRBD2 (5 bases). V lost 6 bases to trimming and J lost 6 bases, with 20 bases between them. CDR3 length: 14 residues. The V gene's germline CDR1 is SQVTM and CDR2 ANQGSEA. In DNA, the CDR3 is TGCAGCGTCTCACAAGACTACCGGGCGCAGACCCAGTACTTC. Residues: CSVSQDYRAQTQYF.

This clonotype occurred many times. The chain uses TRBV12-3 or TRBV12-4 and TRBJ2-3, with TRBD2 as a possible D gene (5 bases). V dropped 2 bases and J dropped 4 bases, with 7 bases sitting between them. CDR3 length equals 13 residues. The CDR3 sequence: CASSLWGADTQYF. In DNA form, the CDR3 reads TGTGCCAGCAGTTTATGGGGAGCAGATACGCAGTATTTT.